This T cell receptor beta chain was sequenced in a study of shared clonotypes between healthy human individuals. Clones were sequenced by immunoSEQ multiplex PCR, and TCRdb holds only the in-frame ones, with some missing. The sample holds about 560,000 clones, around 78% seen once. The trim removed 7 bases at V and 0 bases at J, leaving 7 bases unmatched. CDR3 length: 14 residues. In germline, CDR1 is GTSNPN, CDR2 SVGIG (reference sequence). It was about 82 million PBMCs that unsorted samples used for genomic DNA. This receptor was obtained from a woman between 40 and 55 years old in good health. Some clones in this sample may be carry-over from other donors' samples. Sequencing was done on a sample of PBMCs. The chain combines TRBV30 with TRBJ1-1; 8 bases are a match to TRBD1. The CDR3 nucleotides are TGTGCCTCACAGGGGGTAACTATGAACACTGAAGCTTTCTTT. Translated: CASQGVTMNTEAFF.